Listed below are T cell receptor beta chains from one sample, sequenced in a study of T cell repertoires in cytomegalovirus infection. TCRdb fed the reads into MiXCR, producing one record per CDR3 protein. The sample yields approximately 490,000 distinct CDR3 sequences, around 11% seen once. The sequencing sample was made of PBMCs. Every receptor here comes from a human donor in good health (CMV status not recorded). Some clones in this sample may be carry-over from other donors' samples. The conserved cysteine and the conserved F or W are not part of the CDR3 here. D genes are given only for firm matches.

>NA|TRBV7-2
ASSLMQGPLGAEQF
>NA|TRBV7-8
ASSLQGSEETQY
>TRBD1|TRBV29-1
SVRGQGALGELF
>NA|TRBV7-8
ASSLVGTYEQY
>TRBD2|TRBV20-1
SARDYVGRGSVAGELF
>TRBD1|TRBV20-1
SASPGTGGNQPQH
>TRBD1|TRBV7-8
ASSFSRDRSYEQY
>NA|TRBV12-3/TRBV12-4
ASSQGQGIEQY
>TRBD1|TRBV6-1
ASKGTGGPYEQY
>TRBD1|TRBV6-2/TRBV6-3
ASSRSQGYGYT
>NA|TRBV10-3
AISDGSNEKLF
>TRBD2|TRBV2
ASGFSSGRESSYNEQF
>NA|TRBV25-1
ASSRQADTEAF
>NA|TRBV6-1
ASSAKGSPTGETQY
>NA|TRBV7-2
ASKGLNTGELF
>TRBD1|TRBV18
ASSPPNPGLQGLNEQF
>NA|TRBV19
ASSIRDLAKNIQY
>TRBD1|TRBV23-1
ASCGTGVSYGYT
>NA|TRBV7-6
ASSNRHNEQF
>NA|TRBV6-1
ASKGRVLKDYNEQF
>NA|TRBV10-3
AISSIKNIQY
>TRBD1|TRBV24-1
ATSDLRDRGTDTQY
>NA|TRBV28
ASSLYRVDQPQH
>TRBD1|TRBV7-8
ASRVRTGAQETQY
>TRBD1|TRBV12-3/TRBV12-4
ASSLGQGPQPQH
>NA|TRBV6-1
ATSGTSD
>TRBD2|TRBV20-1
SAREGGYAGELF
>NA|TRBV14
ASSQDFRGTEQY
>NA|TRBV20-1
SATGIETQY
>NA|TRBV5-4
ASSLEQGGLGTEAF
>NA|TRBV23-1
ASSQWAGTNTGELF
>TRBD1|TRBV3-1
ASSLGQGESSYGYT
>NA|TRBV12-3/TRBV12-4
ASSRHSGTYYEQY
>NA|TRBV29-1
SVVRALNTEAF
>TRBD1|TRBV12-5
ASGGATGVGTEAF
>NA|TRBV18
ASSPWASRDQPQH
>NA|TRBV11-2
ASSLDVGALYGYT
>NA|TRBV2
ASSEEGVATAAF
>NA|TRBV20-1
SAPQETQY
>TRBD1|TRBV7-9
ASSPGGRDTEAF
>TRBD1|TRBV28
ASNPGQGVSETQY
>NA|TRBV29-1
SVESGKLSYNEQF
>NA|TRBV4-2
ASSQVQGDSGNTIY
>NA|TRBV6-5
ASTRGTGELF
>NA|TRBV20-1
SARGIGRSNSPLH
>TRBD1|TRBV6-1
ASSGTDRVDQPQH